This TCR beta chain stems from a study of T cells in localized non-small cell lung cancer. The study's findings and limits: A median about 50 of the top 100 tumor clones appeared in adjacent lung. Increased T cell density in blood showed an association with longer overall survival. In uninvolved adjacent lung, T cell clonality reached its highest value, exceeding tumor. Heterogeneity within the tumor remains possible, as just one region underwent sequencing.

The protocol was immunoSEQ multiplex PCR, while the TCRdb copy is restricted to in-frame clones and leaves out a portion. This table holds around 9,800 clones, roughly 45% found once. Notes on this clone: Its antigen is still unknown.

V lost 6 bases and J 4 bases, leaving 10 bases between the germline ends. CDR3 length equals 13 residues. Germline V gene data show CDR1 as SGDLS and CDR2 as YYNGEE. The sequence was obtained from a woman aged 40 to 75 with stage I lung adenocarcinoma. Sequenced here: lymph node tissue, sampled before any cancer treatment. The chain joins TRBV9 to TRBJ2-2, with D perhaps TRBD2 (5 bases). The CDR3 bases are TGTGCCAGCAATGAGGGATTCACCGGGGAGCTGTTTTTT. Its protein is CASNEGFTGELFF.